The TCR beta chain described here comes from a study of T cells in Graves' hyperthyroidism and ophthalmopathy. The wider study: Before treatment of any kind, peripheral blood was taken at initial diagnosis. Findings of the study overall: Ophthalmopathy was predicted by the model a median of approximately six months ahead of onset. Researchers found most expanded thyroid clonotypes above 0.001 in blood as well.

The junction had 8 bases not matched to a gene; V was cut back by 5 bases and J by 4 bases. CDR1 DFQATT and CDR2 SNEGSKA come from the germline V gene (reference sequence). The CDR3 covers 15 residues. Hyperthyroidism, newly diagnosed and lasting under 2 months, affected patients aged 18 to 65. This clonotype has a count of ten or more. The antigen is not known. TCR beta CDR3 regions were amplified from RNA transcripts. With the HTBI primer set, the TCR CDR3 went through a first round of RT-PCR. TCRdb processed the multiplex PCR reads anew with MiXCR; each CDR3 protein has one entry. Of under 300,000 distinct CDR3 sequences in the sample, roughly 15% were seen once.

The V call is TRBV20-1, the J call TRBJ2-1, with TRBD2 identical over 10 bases. The source of this sequence is a woman in her forties with Graves' hyperthyroidism. The sequenced material came from blood. The CDR3 DNA reads TGCAGTGCTCGCGCGCGAGCGGGAGGGTACAATGAGCAGTTCTTC. This gives the protein CSARARAGGYNEQFF.